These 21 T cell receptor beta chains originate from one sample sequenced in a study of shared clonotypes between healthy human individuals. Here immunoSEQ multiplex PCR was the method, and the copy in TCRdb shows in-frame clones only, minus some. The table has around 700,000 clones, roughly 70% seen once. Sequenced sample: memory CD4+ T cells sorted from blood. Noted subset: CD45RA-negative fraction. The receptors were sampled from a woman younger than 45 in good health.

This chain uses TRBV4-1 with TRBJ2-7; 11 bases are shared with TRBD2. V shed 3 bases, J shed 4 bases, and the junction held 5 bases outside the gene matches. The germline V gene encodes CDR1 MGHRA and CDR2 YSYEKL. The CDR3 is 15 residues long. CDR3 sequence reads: CASSQPTSGKYEQYF. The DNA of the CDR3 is TGCGCCAGCAGCCAGCCGACTAGCGGGAAATACGAGCAGTACTTC.

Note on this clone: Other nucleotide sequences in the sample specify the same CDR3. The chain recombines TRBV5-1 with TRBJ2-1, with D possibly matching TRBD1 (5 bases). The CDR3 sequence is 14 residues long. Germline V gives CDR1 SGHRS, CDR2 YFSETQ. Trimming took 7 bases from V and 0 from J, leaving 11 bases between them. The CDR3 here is CASGWGNSYNEQFF. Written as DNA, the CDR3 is TGCGCCAGCGGTTGGGGCAACTCCTACAATGAGCAGTTCTTC.

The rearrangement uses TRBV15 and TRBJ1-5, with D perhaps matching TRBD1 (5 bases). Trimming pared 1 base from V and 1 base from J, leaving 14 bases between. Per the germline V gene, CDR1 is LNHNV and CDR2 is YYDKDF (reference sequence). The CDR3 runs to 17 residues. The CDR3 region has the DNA TGTGCCACCAGCAGAGGCCTCACGGGGGGGAGCAATCAGCCCCAGCATTTT. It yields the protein CATSRGLTGGSNQPQHF.

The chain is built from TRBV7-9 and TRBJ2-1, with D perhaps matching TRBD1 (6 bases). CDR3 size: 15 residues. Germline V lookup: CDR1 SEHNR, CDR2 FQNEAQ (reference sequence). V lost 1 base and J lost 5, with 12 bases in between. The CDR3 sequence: CASSLGTENNNEQFF. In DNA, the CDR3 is TGTGCCAGCAGCTTAGGGACAGAGAACAACAATGAGCAGTTCTTC.

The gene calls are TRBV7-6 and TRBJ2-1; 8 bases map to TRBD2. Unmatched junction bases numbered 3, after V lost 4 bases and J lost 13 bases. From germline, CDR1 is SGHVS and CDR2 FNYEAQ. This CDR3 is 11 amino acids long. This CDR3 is CASSSGLVQFF. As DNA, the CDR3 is TGTGCCAGCAGCTCGGGACTAGTCCAGTTCTTC.

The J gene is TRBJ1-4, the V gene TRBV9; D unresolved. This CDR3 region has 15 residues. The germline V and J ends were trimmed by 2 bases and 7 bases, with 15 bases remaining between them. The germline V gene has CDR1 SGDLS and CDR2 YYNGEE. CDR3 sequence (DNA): TGTGCCAGCAGCGTTCACTCAGAACCGGGTGAAAAACTGTTTTTT. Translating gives CASSVHSEPGEKLFF. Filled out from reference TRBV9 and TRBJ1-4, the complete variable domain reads DSGVTQTPKHLITATGQRVTLRCSPRSGDLSVYWYQQSLDQGLQFLIQYYNGEERAKGNILERFSAQQFPDLHSELNLSSLELGDSALYFCASSVHSEPGEKLFFGSGTQLSVL.

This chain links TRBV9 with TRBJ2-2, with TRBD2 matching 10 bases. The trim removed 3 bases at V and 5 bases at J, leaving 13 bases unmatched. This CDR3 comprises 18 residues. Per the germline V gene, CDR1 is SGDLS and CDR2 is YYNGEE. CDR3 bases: TGTGCCAGCAGCGCGGAAGCCCTAGCGGGAGAAAGGACCGGGGAGCTGTTTTTT. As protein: CASSAEALAGERTGELFF.

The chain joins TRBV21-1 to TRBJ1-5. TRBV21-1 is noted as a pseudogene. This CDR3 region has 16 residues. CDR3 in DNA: TGTGCCAGCAGCAAAGCGCGGGGGGCGAGCAATCAGCCCCAGCATTTT. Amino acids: CASSKARGASNQPQHF.

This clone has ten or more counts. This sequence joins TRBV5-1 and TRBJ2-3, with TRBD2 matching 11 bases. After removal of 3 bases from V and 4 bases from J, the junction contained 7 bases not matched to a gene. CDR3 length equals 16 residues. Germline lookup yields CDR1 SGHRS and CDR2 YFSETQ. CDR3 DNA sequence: TGCGCCAGCAGCTGGTCGACTAGCGGGATTTCAGATACGCAGTATTTT. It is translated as CASSWSTSGISDTQYF.

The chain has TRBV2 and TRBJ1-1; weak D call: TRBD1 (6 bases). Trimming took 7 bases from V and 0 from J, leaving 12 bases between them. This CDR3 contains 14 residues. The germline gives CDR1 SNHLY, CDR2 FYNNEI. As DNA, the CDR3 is TGTGCCAGCAAGTTTGAGGGGGTGAACACTGAAGCTTTCTTT. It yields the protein CASKFEGVNTEAFF.

The CDR3 here is CASSEGLAGTDTQYF. The CDR3 nucleotides are TGTGCCAGCAGTGAAGGACTAGCGGGGACAGATACGCAGTATTTT. V gene TRBV27 combines with J gene TRBJ2-3; 12 bases agree with TRBD2. CDR3 length: 15 residues. CDR1 and CDR2 from the germline V gene are MNHEY and SMNVEV (reference sequence). V was pared by 5 bases and J by 3 bases, with 3 bases of the junction left unmatched.

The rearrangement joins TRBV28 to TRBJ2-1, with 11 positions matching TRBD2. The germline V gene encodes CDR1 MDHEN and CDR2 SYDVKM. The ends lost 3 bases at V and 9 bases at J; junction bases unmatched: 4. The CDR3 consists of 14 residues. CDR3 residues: CASSLASGRSEQFF. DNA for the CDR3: TGTGCCAGCAGTTTGGCTAGCGGGAGGAGTGAGCAGTTCTTC.

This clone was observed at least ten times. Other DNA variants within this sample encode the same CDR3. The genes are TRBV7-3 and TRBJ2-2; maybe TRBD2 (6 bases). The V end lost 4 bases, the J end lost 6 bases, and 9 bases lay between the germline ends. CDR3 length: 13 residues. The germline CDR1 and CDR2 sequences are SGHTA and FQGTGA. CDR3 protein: CASSSRDSGELFF. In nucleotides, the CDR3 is TGTGCCAGCAGCTCGCGGGACTCCGGGGAGCTGTTTTTT.

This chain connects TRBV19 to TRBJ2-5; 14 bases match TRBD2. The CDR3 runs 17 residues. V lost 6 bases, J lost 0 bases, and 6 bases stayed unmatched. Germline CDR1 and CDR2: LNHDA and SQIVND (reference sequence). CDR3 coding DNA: TGTGCCAGTAGCCAGACTAGCGGGAGGGCCCACCAAGAGACCCAGTACTTC. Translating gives CASSQTSGRAHQETQYF. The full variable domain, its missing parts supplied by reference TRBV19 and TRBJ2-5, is DGGITQSPKYLFRKEGQNVTLSCEQNLNHDAMYWYRQDPGQGLRLIYYSQIVNDFQKGDIAEGYSVSREKKESFPLTVTSAQKNPTAFYLCASSQTSGRAHQETQYFGPGTRLLVL.

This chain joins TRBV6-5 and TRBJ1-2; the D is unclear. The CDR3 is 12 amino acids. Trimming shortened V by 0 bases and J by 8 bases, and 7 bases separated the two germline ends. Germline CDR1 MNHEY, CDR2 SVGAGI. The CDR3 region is CASSYSNRGYTF. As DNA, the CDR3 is TGTGCCAGCAGTTACTCGAACAGAGGCTACACCTTC.

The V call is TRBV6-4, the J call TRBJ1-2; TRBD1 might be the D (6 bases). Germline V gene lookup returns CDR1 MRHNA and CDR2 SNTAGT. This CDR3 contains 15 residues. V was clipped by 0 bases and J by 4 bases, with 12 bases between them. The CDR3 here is CASSDSIGGSYGYTF. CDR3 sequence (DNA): TGTGCCAGCAGTGACTCGATCGGGGGCTCCTATGGCTACACCTTC.

In DNA, the CDR3 is TGTGCCAGCAGCTTCCAGGGTGGGAGGGGAAACACCATATATTTT. Its protein product is CASSFQGGRGNTIYF. The rearrangement links TRBV28 to TRBJ1-3; the D gene is possibly TRBD1 (5 bases). Germline V CDR1 and CDR2: MDHEN, SYDVKM. There are 15 residues in the CDR3. Between the trimmed V and J ends, which lost 6 bases and 4 bases, there was a span of 16 bases.

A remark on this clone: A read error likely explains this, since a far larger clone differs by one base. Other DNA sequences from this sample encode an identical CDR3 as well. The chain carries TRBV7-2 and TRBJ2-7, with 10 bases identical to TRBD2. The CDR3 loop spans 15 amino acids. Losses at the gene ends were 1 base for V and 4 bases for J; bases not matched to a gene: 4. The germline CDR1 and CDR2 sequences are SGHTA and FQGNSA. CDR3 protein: CASSLVAGGTYEQYF. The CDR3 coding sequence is TGTGCCAGCAGCTTAGTAGCGGGAGGCACTTACGAGCAGTACTTC.

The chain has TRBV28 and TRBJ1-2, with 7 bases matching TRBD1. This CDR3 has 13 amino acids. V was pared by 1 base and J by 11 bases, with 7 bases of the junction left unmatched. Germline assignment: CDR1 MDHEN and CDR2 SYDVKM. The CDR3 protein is CASSLLEQGRYTF. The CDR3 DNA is TGTGCCAGCAGTTTATTAGAACAGGGGAGATACACCTTC.

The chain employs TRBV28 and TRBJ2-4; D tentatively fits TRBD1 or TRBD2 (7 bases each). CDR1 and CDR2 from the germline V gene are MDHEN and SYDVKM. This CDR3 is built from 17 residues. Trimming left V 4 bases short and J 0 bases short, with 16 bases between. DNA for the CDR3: TGTGCCAGCAGTTCCGAGACAGGGAGGGGAGCCAAAAACATTCAGTACTTC. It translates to CASSSETGRGAKNIQYF.

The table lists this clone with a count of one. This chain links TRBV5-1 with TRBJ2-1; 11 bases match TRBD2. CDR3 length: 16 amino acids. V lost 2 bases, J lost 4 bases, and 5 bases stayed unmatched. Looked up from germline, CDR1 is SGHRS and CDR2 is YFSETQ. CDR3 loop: CASSFQTSGGYNEQFF. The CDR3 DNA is TGCGCCAGCAGCTTCCAAACTAGCGGGGGATACAATGAGCAGTTCTTC.